These 8 T cell receptor beta chains were all obtained from the same sample, sequenced in a study of circulating and synovial CD4+ cells in juvenile arthritis. Sequenced by immunoSEQ multiplex PCR; TCRdb stores in-frame clones only, minus some. The data hold around 16,000 clones, with around nine tenths observed a single time. The sequencing sample was made of CD4+ T cells from blood. The source of these receptors is a human donor with juvenile idiopathic arthritis.

J is TRBJ1-1 and V is TRBV4-1; 7 bases are a match to TRBD1. Trimming at V came to 2 bases and at J to 2 bases, leaving 5 bases not matched to a gene. Germline CDR1 and CDR2: MGHRA and YSYEKL. The CDR3 is made up of 15 amino acids. CDR3 in amino acids: CASSQPTGVNTEAFF. CDR3 nucleotide sequence: TGCGCCAGCAGCCAACCTACAGGGGTAAACACTGAAGCTTTCTTT.

The gene calls are TRBV18 and TRBJ1-1, with D unclear. The V end lost 0 bases, the J end lost 6 bases, and 14 bases lay between the germline ends. CDR3 length: 15 residues. CDR1 KGHSH and CDR2 LQKENI come from the germline V gene. CDR3 sequence reads: CASSPPSGEESEAFF. In DNA, the CDR3 is TGTGCCAGCTCACCACCGTCCGGCGAGGAGTCTGAAGCTTTCTTT. The entire variable domain, with the rest obtained from reference TRBV18 and TRBJ1-1, is as follows: NAGVMQNPRHLVRRRGQEARLRCSPMKGHSHVYWYRQLPEEGLKFMVYLQKENIIDESGMPKERFSAEFPKEGPSILRIQQVVRGDSAAYFCASSPPSGEESEAFFGQGTRLTVV.

The rearrangement links TRBV9 to TRBJ1-2; D is perhaps TRBD1 (5 bases). Germline lookup yields CDR1 SGDLS and CDR2 YYNGEE. V lost 0 bases, J lost 1 base, and 13 bases lay in between. CDR3 length: 16 amino acids. In DNA, the CDR3 is TGTGCCAGCAGCGTAGGTGGGGGGGTAGGTAACTATGGCTACACCTTC. This encodes CASSVGGGVGNYGYTF.

This clone is a singleton in its sample. The chain carries TRBV9 and TRBJ2-5, with D tentatively TRBD2 (5 bases). Germline V lookup: CDR1 SGDLS, CDR2 YYNGEE. The CDR3 runs 14 residues. Between the trimmed V and J ends, which lost 2 bases and 5 bases, there was a span of 13 bases. CDR3 bases: TGTGCCAGCAGCGTCAGCGGAGCGTCGGAGACCCAGTACTTC. This gives the protein CASSVSGASETQYF.

The chain is built from TRBV7-2 and TRBJ2-5; weak D call: TRBD2 (5 bases). The germline V gene encodes CDR1 SGHTA and CDR2 FQGNSA. This CDR3 region has 16 residues. Trimming stripped 0 bases from V and 3 bases from J, with 14 bases between. CDR3 DNA sequence: TGTGCCAGCAGCTTAGCGAGGCCAAACGGGGAAGAGACCCAGTACTTC. Encoded protein: CASSLARPNGEETQYF.

The chain combines TRBV20-1 with TRBJ2-5; D remains unclear. CDR1 is DFQATT and CDR2 is SNEGSKA in the germline V gene (reference sequence). V shed 6 bases and J shed 2 bases, with 7 bases lying between them. The length of the CDR3 is 11 residues. As DNA, the CDR3 is TGCAGTGCCAGGTGGCAAGAGACCCAGTACTTC. Its translation is CSARWQETQYF.

The rearrangement joins TRBV7-9 to TRBJ1-4, with 11 bases lining up with TRBD1. CDR1 and CDR2 from the germline V gene are SEHNR and FQNEAQ (reference sequence). V shed 5 bases and J 5 bases; nucleotides not matched to a gene: 7. The CDR3 loop spans 16 amino acids. The CDR3 region has the DNA TGTGCCAGCAGCCCTGGACAGGGGGCTCAGAATGAAAAACTGTTTTTT. This sequence encodes CASSPGQGAQNEKLFF.

CDR3 sequence reads: CASSSGQGVSYYTF. DNA of the CDR3: TGCGCCAGCAGCTCGGGACAGGGGGTCTCTTACTACACCTTC. The J gene is TRBJ1-2, the V gene TRBV5-1, with 11 bases that match TRBD1. Germline V gene lookup returns CDR1 SGHRS and CDR2 YFSETQ. The CDR3 sequence is 14 residues long. The V and J ends lost 3 bases and 10 bases, in that order; junction bases with no gene match: 8.